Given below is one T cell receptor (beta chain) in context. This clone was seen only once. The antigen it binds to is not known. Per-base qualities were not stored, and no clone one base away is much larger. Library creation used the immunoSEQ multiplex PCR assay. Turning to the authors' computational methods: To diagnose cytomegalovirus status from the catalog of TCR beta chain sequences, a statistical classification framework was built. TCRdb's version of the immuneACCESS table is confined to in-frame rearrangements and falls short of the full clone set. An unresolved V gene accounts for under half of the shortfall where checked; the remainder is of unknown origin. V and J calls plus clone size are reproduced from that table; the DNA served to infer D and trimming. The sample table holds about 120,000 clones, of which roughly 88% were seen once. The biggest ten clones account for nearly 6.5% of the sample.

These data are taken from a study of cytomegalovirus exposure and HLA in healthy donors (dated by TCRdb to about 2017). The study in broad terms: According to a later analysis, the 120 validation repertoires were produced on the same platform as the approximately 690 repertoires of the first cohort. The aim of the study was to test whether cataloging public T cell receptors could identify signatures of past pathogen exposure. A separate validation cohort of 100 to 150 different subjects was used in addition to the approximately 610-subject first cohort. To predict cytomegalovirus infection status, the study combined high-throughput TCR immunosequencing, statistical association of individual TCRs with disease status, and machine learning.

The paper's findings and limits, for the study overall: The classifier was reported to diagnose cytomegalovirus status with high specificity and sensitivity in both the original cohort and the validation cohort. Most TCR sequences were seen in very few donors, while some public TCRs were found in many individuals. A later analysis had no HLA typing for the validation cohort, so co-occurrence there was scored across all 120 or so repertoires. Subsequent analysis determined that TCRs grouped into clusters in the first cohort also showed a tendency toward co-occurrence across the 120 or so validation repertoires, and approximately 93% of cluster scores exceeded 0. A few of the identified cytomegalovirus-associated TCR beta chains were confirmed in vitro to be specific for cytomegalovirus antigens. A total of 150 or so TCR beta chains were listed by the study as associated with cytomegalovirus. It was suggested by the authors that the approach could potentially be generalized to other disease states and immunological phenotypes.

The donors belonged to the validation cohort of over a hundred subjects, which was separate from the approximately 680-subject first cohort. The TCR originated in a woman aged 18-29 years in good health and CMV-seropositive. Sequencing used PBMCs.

The DNA sequence is given as TGCGCCAGCAGCGGGACAGGAGTGTACCAAGAGACCCAGTACTTC. This is translated as CASSGTGVYQETQYF. Recombination connected TRBV5-1 to TRBJ2-5; TRBD1 agrees with 8 junctional bases. Looking up the germline V gene yields CDR1 SGHRS and CDR2 YFSETQ. The cysteine opens and the phenylalanine closes a CDR3 of 15 amino acids. Of the read, only the CDR3 DNA is kept; its 45 bases are in frame from base 1. From V the trimming removes 4 bases and from J it removes 0 bases, while the gene matches leave 5 bases of the junction unaccounted for.